The 30 T cell receptor beta chains below come from one sample, sequenced in a study of shared clonotypes between healthy human individuals. Profiled with immunoSEQ multiplex PCR; TCRdb holds only in-frame clones, not every one. In the table there are roughly 1,000,000 clones, about four fifths of which are singletons. Sequencing input: memory CD4+ T cells from PBMCs. Indicated subset: CD45RA-negative fraction. Source of these receptors: a man between 18 and 29 years old in good health. Some clones in this sample may be carry-over from other donors' samples.

On this clone: Additional DNA sequences in this sample encode the identical CDR3. V usage is TRBV11-3 and J usage is TRBJ2-2; D is ambiguous. CDR1 and CDR2 (germline): SGHNT, YENEEA. The V gene lost 6 bases and the J gene lost 0 bases, with 8 bases spanning the gap. This CDR3 contains 14 residues. As DNA, the CDR3 is TGTGCCAGCAGACCTGGACCGAACACCGGGGAGCTGTTTTTT. Amino acids: CASRPGPNTGELFF. Filled out from reference TRBV11-3 and TRBJ2-2, the complete variable domain reads EAGVVQSPRYKIIEKKQPVAFWCNPISGHNTLYWYLQNLGQGPELLIRYENEEAVDDSQLPKDRFSAERLKGVDSTLKIQPAELGDSAVYLCASRPGPNTGELFFGEGSRLTVL.

In its sample, this clone was seen many times. The chain recombines TRBV2 with TRBJ1-1; D unresolved. V lost 5 bases to trimming and J lost 11 bases, with 12 bases between them. Germline assignment: CDR1 SNHLY and CDR2 FYNNEI. This CDR3 is built from 11 residues. CDR3 protein: CASSPQFAAFF. CDR3 sequence (DNA): TGTGCCAGCAGTCCACAGTTTGCGGCTTTCTTT.

The chain has TRBV11-1 and TRBJ1-2; TRBD1 agrees at 7 bases. The CDR3 consists of 13 residues. Per the germline V gene, CDR1 is SGHAT and CDR2 is FQDESV (reference sequence). The J segment lost 3 bases and the V segment lost 7 bases, leaving 5 bases of the junction unmatched. The CDR3 DNA reads as TGTGCCAGCACGGGCCAGGGGGACTATGGCTACACCTTC. Its translation: CASTGQGDYGYTF. Variable domain in full (rest from reference TRBV11-1 and TRBJ1-2): EAEVAQSPRYKITEKSQAVAFWCDPISGHATLYWYRQILGQGPELLVQFQDESVVDDSQLPKDRFSAERLKGVDSTLKIQPAELGDSAMYLCASTGQGDYGYTFGSGTRLTVV.

This clone was found a few times. The CDR3 coding sequence is TGTGCCAGCACTGGGAGCTCCTACGAGCAGTACTTC. This translates into CASTGSSYEQYF. The V call is TRBV2, the J call TRBJ2-7; D possibly corresponds to TRBD2 (5 bases). Germline loops: CDR1 SNHLY, CDR2 FYNNEI. The length of the CDR3 is 12 residues. V was cut by 7 bases and J by 0 bases, with 7 bases left in between.

The chain combines TRBV25-1 with TRBJ1-5, with TRBD1 as a possible D gene (5 bases). From germline, CDR1 is MGHDK and CDR2 SYGVNS. V lost 8 bases and J 1 base, leaving 9 bases between the germline ends. The CDR3 has 13 amino acids. For the CDR3, the DNA is TGTGCCAGCTTTCGGGGGAGCAATCAGCCCCAGCATTTT. Protein: CASFRGSNQPQHF.

The rearrangement uses TRBV6-5 and TRBJ1-2, with 8 bases identical to TRBD1. The CDR3 is made up of 12 amino acids. Losses at the gene ends were 8 bases for V and 4 bases for J; bases not matched to a gene: 3. Germline V gene data show CDR1 as MNHEY and CDR2 as SVGAGI. The CDR3 loop is CASSTGAYGYTF. CDR3 coding DNA: TGTGCCAGCTCGACAGGGGCCTATGGCTACACCTTC.

The chain employs TRBV29-1 and TRBJ2-1; maybe TRBD1 (5 bases). This CDR3 has 12 residues. Germline loops: CDR1 SQVTM, CDR2 ANQGSEA. The V end lost 7 bases, the J end lost 6 bases, and 13 bases lay between the germline ends. The CDR3 DNA reads as TGCAGCGGGGGCAGAGCAGGCAATGAGCAGTTCTTC. Its protein is CSGGRAGNEQFF.

This clone has at least ten counts. V usage is TRBV28 and J usage is TRBJ2-7, with D uncertain. Germline V lookup: CDR1 MDHEN, CDR2 SYDVKM. Trimming removed 5 bases from V and 0 bases from J, with 8 bases in between. This CDR3 comprises 13 residues. The DNA for the CDR3 is TGTGCCAGCAGTCGAGATAGCTCCTACGAGCAGTACTTC. Its translation is CASSRDSSYEQYF. The whole variable domain, filled in from reference TRBV28 and TRBJ2-7, reads DVKVTQSSRYLVKRTGEKVFLECVQDMDHENMFWYRQDPGLGLRLIYFSYDVKMKEKGDIPEGYSVSREKKERFSLILESASTNQTSMYLCASSRDSSYEQYFGPGTRLTVT.

This clone was detected only once. This chain uses TRBV6-6 with TRBJ1-4; weak D call: TRBD1 (6 bases). V was shortened by 5 bases and J by 4 bases, with 17 bases between the two germline ends. The CDR3 extends over 16 amino acids. CDR1 and CDR2 from the germline V gene are MNHNY and SVGAGI (reference sequence). The DNA of the CDR3 is TGTGCCAGCAGTACCCGGACAGCTCCTTTTAATGAAAAACTGTTTTTT. Its translation is CASSTRTAPFNEKLFF.

This clone was detected a few times. J is TRBJ1-3 and V is TRBV28; possible D gene TRBD1, 5 bases. Trimming took 5 bases from V and 8 from J, leaving 16 bases between them. This CDR3 contains 14 residues. Germline V gives CDR1 MDHEN, CDR2 SYDVKM. The CDR3 spells CASSRPWGTDTIYF. For the CDR3, the DNA is TGTGCCAGCAGTCGACCATGGGGGACGGACACCATATATTTT.

V usage is TRBV7-2 and J usage is TRBJ2-7; 8 bases align to TRBD1. Germline CDR1 SGHTA, CDR2 FQGNSA. The V and J ends lost 4 bases and 3 bases, in that order; junction bases with no gene match: 8. This CDR3 region has 15 residues. In nucleotides, the CDR3 is TGTGCCAGCAGCTCGGACGGACAGGGTCTCTACGAGCAGTACTTC. Amino acid sequence: CASSSDGQGLYEQYF.

The chain recombines TRBV5-4 with TRBJ2-1, with D tentatively TRBD1 (5 bases). Trimming took off 4 bases at V and 1 base at J, with 15 bases between the two ends. Germline-derived CDR1 and CDR2 are SGHNT and YYREEE (reference sequence). This CDR3 is 16 amino acids long. CDR3 sequence: CASSPSQERSYNEQFF. The CDR3 DNA sequence: TGTGCCAGCAGCCCGTCACAGGAGCGTTCCTACAATGAGCAGTTCTTC.

The chain links TRBV2 to TRBJ2-3; 9 bases fit TRBD2. Trimming cost V 7 bases and J 4 bases; bases outside gene matches: 6. The CDR3 length is 14 residues. Germline V gene lookup returns CDR1 SNHLY and CDR2 FYNNEI. The CDR3, as DNA: TGTGCCAGCATACCCGGGACTAGCTCAGATACGCAGTATTTT. Translating it yields CASIPGTSSDTQYF.

This clone was recorded a few times. The chain combines TRBV30 with TRBJ1-5; no definite D call. The ends were cut back, 0 bases at V and 5 bases at J, with 8 bases in the middle. Germline loops: CDR1 GTSNPN, CDR2 SVGIG (reference sequence). CDR3 size: 13 residues. CDR3 protein: CAWSVMRDQPQHF. The CDR3 DNA reads as TGTGCCTGGAGTGTAATGCGGGATCAGCCCCAGCATTTT.

As to this clone: In the same sample, other DNA sequences code for this CDR3. This chain joins TRBV30 and TRBJ1-1, with 7 bases aligning to TRBD1. Germline V lookup: CDR1 GTSNPN, CDR2 SVGIG (reference sequence). Trimming at V came to 0 bases and at J to 4 bases, leaving 2 bases not matched to a gene. This CDR3 comprises 13 residues. CDR3: CAWSVKGATEAFF. As DNA, the CDR3 is TGTGCCTGGAGTGTGAAGGGGGCCACTGAAGCTTTCTTT.

This chain joins TRBV28 and TRBJ2-7; D unclear. The CDR3 is made up of 12 amino acids. V lost 5 bases, J lost 0 bases, and 5 bases lay in between. Germline lookup yields CDR1 MDHEN and CDR2 SYDVKM. This chain's CDR3 is CASSVGSYEQYF. As DNA, the CDR3 is TGTGCCAGCAGTGTCGGCTCCTACGAGCAGTACTTC. The whole variable domain, filled in from reference TRBV28 and TRBJ2-7, reads DVKVTQSSRYLVKRTGEKVFLECVQDMDHENMFWYRQDPGLGLRLIYFSYDVKMKEKGDIPEGYSVSREKKERFSLILESASTNQTSMYLCASSVGSYEQYFGPGTRLTVT.

This clone came up a few times. The chain carries TRBV18 and TRBJ2-3; 12 bases are a match to TRBD2. Unmatched junction bases numbered 7, after V lost 4 bases and J lost 2 bases. CDR1 is KGHSH, CDR2 LQKENI, per germline. The CDR3 runs 17 residues. The CDR3 DNA sequence: TGTGCCAGCTCACAAAAGGGACTAGCGGGCTTCACAGATACGCAGTATTTT. Translating it yields CASSQKGLAGFTDTQYF.

The V call is TRBV2, the J call TRBJ2-2; 10 bases line up with TRBD2. CDR1 and CDR2 from the germline V gene are SNHLY and FYNNEI. The ends lost 8 bases at V and 7 bases at J; junction bases unmatched: 1. CDR3 size: 12 residues. The chain's CDR3 is CASGLAVGELFF. The CDR3 region has the DNA TGTGCCAGCGGACTAGCGGTCGGGGAGCTGTTTTTT.

This clone was counted between two and nine times. V gene TRBV6-1 combines with J gene TRBJ1-2; D gene unclear. The germline gives CDR1 MNHNS, CDR2 SASEGT. Trimming cost V 6 bases and J 4 bases, with 18 bases left between them. This CDR3 has 15 amino acids. The CDR3 bases are TGTGCCAGCAGGGCATCCTGGTTCGGAGTCTATGGCTACACCTTC. It specifies CASRASWFGVYGYTF.

CDR3 nucleotides: TGCGCCAGCAGCCTACAGGGGGGATACAACGAGCAGTACTTC. Translated, it gives CASSLQGGYNEQYF. J is TRBJ2-7 and V is TRBV5-1; 8 bases line up with TRBD1. Trimming cost V 4 bases and J 5 bases; bases outside gene matches: 8. There are 14 residues in the CDR3. Germline CDR1 SGHRS, CDR2 YFSETQ.

V gene TRBV9 combines with J gene TRBJ2-1; maybe TRBD1 (5 bases). The CDR3 loop spans 14 amino acids. Trimming removed 4 bases at V and 10 bases at J, with 18 bases between. Germline CDR1 and CDR2: SGDLS and YYNGEE. CDR3 loop: CASSPGATSVEQFF. The CDR3 bases are TGTGCCAGCAGCCCTGGGGCGACCTCAGTGGAGCAGTTCTTC.

This clone was found many times. The chain combines TRBV4-2 with TRBJ2-7; possibly TRBD1 for D (5 bases). This CDR3 region has 15 residues. Germline CDR1 and CDR2: LGHNA and YNFKEQ. V shed 3 bases and J shed 2 bases, with 14 bases lying between them. CDR3: CASSHNVETAYEQYF. CDR3 sequence (DNA): TGTGCCAGCAGCCACAACGTTGAGACAGCCTACGAGCAGTACTTC.

Regarding this clone: A read error likely explains this, since a far larger clone differs by one base. The J gene is TRBJ1-1, the V gene TRBV29-1; TRBD1 matches at 8 bases. Per germline, CDR1 SQVTM and CDR2 ANQGSEA. Trimming at V came to 6 bases and at J to 6 bases, leaving 15 bases not matched to a gene. The CDR3 is 15 residues long. The CDR3 reads CSVDRGWGMDAEAFF. The CDR3 coding sequence is TGCAGCGTAGACAGGGGCTGGGGGATGGACGCTGAAGCTTTCTTT.

The table lists this clone with many counts. As DNA, the CDR3 is TGTGCCACCAGCCTCGGGGGGCGCGGTGGCTACACCTTC. As protein: CATSLGGRGGYTF. The rearrangement uses TRBV15 and TRBJ1-2; the D gene is possibly TRBD1 (6 bases). Trimming left V 5 bases short and J 7 bases short, with 14 bases between. This CDR3 is built from 13 residues. CDR1 LNHNV and CDR2 YYDKDF come from the germline V gene (reference sequence).

This clone was detected ten times or more. V gene TRBV10-1 combines with J gene TRBJ1-1; 7 bases line up with TRBD1. The germline V gene has CDR1 WNHNN and CDR2 SYGVQD (reference sequence). This CDR3 has 14 amino acids. J was trimmed by 1 base and V by 6 bases; bases with no gene match: 5. The CDR3 region is CASRPGQANTEAFF. DNA of the CDR3: TGCGCCAGCAGACCCGGACAGGCGAACACTGAAGCTTTCTTT.

The rearrangement joins TRBV28 to TRBJ2-3; 7 bases are a match to TRBD2. The CDR3 is made up of 15 amino acids. J gave up 4 bases and V 3 bases, and 7 bases lay outside the gene matches. Germline V gene lookup returns CDR1 MDHEN and CDR2 SYDVKM. The CDR3 nucleotides read TGTGCCAGCAGTTTCGGCGGGAGTTTGTCAGATACGCAGTATTTT. It translates to CASSFGGSLSDTQYF.

The rearrangement uses TRBV7-9 and TRBJ2-7; TRBD2 agrees at 13 bases. The CDR3 consists of 18 residues. Germline CDR1 SEHNR, CDR2 FQNEAQ (reference sequence). V trimming: 3 bases; J trimming: 3 bases; junction bases outside the gene matches: 11. The CDR3 DNA sequence: TGTGCCAGCAGCTTGACGAAATTGGGACTAGCGGGATTCTACGAGCAGTACTTC. It yields the protein CASSLTKLGLAGFYEQYF.

This rearrangement joins TRBV6-5 to TRBJ1-1, with unresolved D. Looked up from germline, CDR1 is MNHEY and CDR2 is SVGAGI. The CDR3 totals 14 residues. V lost 8 bases and J 1 base, leaving 14 bases between the germline ends. CDR3 sequence (DNA): TGTGCCAGCCAACCACCGGACGGGAACACTGAAGCTTTCTTT. Translating it yields CASQPPDGNTEAFF.

The CDR3 nucleotides are TGCGCCAGCAGCCAATCCCCGGCTAGCGGGGCGGGGGGGGAAGAGACCCAGTACTTC. It encodes CASSQSPASGAGGEETQYF. The V gene is TRBV4-1, the J gene TRBJ2-5; 9 nucleotides align to TRBD2. V shed 2 bases and J 3 bases; nucleotides not matched to a gene: 16. Germline V lookup: CDR1 MGHRA, CDR2 YSYEKL. The CDR3 contains 19 residues.

This clone was counted between two and nine times. The chain combines TRBV7-3 with TRBJ2-1; a possible D gene is TRBD2 (5 bases). Germline V CDR1 and CDR2: SGHTA, FQGTGA. V was clipped by 2 bases and J by 10 bases, with 12 bases between them. The CDR3 totals 13 residues. The CDR3 sequence: CASSLAERGEQFF. In DNA form, the CDR3 reads TGTGCCAGCAGCTTAGCGGAAAGAGGGGAGCAGTTCTTC.